This TCR beta chain was sequenced in a study of blood T cell repertoires in COVID-19. V lost 1 base and J lost 5, with 15 bases in between. Germline V gene sequence: CDR1 LGHDT, CDR2 YNNKEL (reference sequence). The length of the CDR3 is 15 residues. Profiling relied on immunoSEQ multiplex PCR, and the TCRdb table lists in-frame clones only, not all of them. The sample has roughly 200,000 clones, around nine tenths seen once. This sequence was found in a man aged 40-55 years with acute or convalescent COVID-19. Input material: peripheral blood. This sequence joins TRBV3-1 (or the pseudogene TRBV3-2) and TRBJ2-7; maybe TRBD1 (6 bases). CDR3 in amino acids: CASSQVAQGFHEQYF. The DNA for the CDR3 is TGTGCCAGCAGCCAAGTAGCACAGGGTTTTCACGAGCAGTACTTC.